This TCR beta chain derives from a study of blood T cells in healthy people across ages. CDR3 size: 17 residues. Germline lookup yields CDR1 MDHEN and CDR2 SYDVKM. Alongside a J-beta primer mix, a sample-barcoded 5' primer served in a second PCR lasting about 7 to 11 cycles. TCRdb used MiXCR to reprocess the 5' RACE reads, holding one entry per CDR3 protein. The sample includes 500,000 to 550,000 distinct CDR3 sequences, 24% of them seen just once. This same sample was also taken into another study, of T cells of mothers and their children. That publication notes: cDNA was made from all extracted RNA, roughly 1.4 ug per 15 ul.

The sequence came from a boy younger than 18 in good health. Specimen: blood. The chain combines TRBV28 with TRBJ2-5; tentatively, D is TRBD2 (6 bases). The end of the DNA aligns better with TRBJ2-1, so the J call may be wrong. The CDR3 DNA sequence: TGTGCCAGCAGTTCACCAGGCGCGGGCGGGGCATACAATGAGCAGTTCTTC. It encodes CASSSPGAGGAYNEQFF.